Listed here is a single TCR beta chain. The data were taken from a study of blood T cell repertoires in COVID-19. Authors' methods: Estimation of nucleated cell counts relied on the amplification of reference gene primers. Here immunoSEQ multiplex PCR was the method, and the copy in TCRdb shows in-frame clones only, minus some. That table is the source of V, J and clone size, and D and trimming were worked out from the DNA. The table shows approximately 400,000 clones, with 87% occurring only once. Sequenced material: PBMCs or T cells enriched from blood (not recorded which). The origin of this receptor is a man aged 25-45 years who had recovered from COVID-19.

CDR3 protein: CASSLYRDVGNQPQHF. The CDR3 DNA reads as TGTGCCAGCAGTCTTTACAGGGATGTAGGCAATCAGCCCCAGCATTTT. V is TRBV2 and J is TRBJ1-5; a weak D match, TRBD1 (6 bases). Trimming shortened V by 5 bases and J by 2 bases, and 16 bases separated the two germline ends. The CDR3 loop spans 16 amino acids. Germline V lookup: CDR1 SNHLY, CDR2 FYNNEI.